This TCR beta chain was documented in a study of low-dose radiotherapy and immunotherapy resistance in tumors. Study background: On a schedule of every two weeks, intravenous cyclophosphamide at a dose of 200 mg/m2 was delivered one day before each radiation and immunotherapy administration.

This clonotype was seen repeatedly, ten times or more. The time point was: before trial treatment. The CDR3 extends over 15 amino acids. The junction had 5 bases not matched to a gene; V was cut back by 3 bases and J by 9 bases. Both TCRalpha and TCRbeta chains were reverse transcribed with V-gene-specific primers. A constant-region primer paired with the V-primer adapter amplified TCRs over about 20 PCR cycles. Isolated mRNA underwent amplification via in vitro transcription. TCRdb independently ran MiXCR on the reads; one entry per CDR3 protein. The table includes some 88,000 distinct CDR3 sequences, more than 8.5% detected once.

The chain recombines TRBV12-3 or TRBV12-4 with TRBJ2-1; TRBD2 aligns across 13 bases. The receptor's source is a male donor with prostate cancer. The sequencing here drew on PBMCs, taken before treatment. Written as DNA, the CDR3 is TGTGCCAGCAGTTTGGGGACTAGCGGGATTTCTGAGCAGTTCTTC. This translates into CASSLGTSGISEQFF.